This T cell receptor beta chain was sequenced during a study of cytomegalovirus exposure and HLA in healthy donors. Overall study findings and caveats: For most subjects, TCR beta sequences were reported to predict HLA-A and HLA-B alleles with accuracy. It was reported that the classifier diagnosed cytomegalovirus status with high specificity and sensitivity in both the original and validation cohorts. Researchers counted approximately 160 TCR beta chains as cytomegalovirus-associated. Sequencing likely caused a cluster of highly shared sequence variants.

The PCR made use of 60 Vbeta and 13 Jbeta primers. Clones were read by immunoSEQ multiplex PCR, and TCRdb kept only the in-frame ones, dropping some. Of roughly 100,000 clones listed, approximately 70% are singletons. On this clone: Its antigen is currently unknown.

This CDR3 is built from 14 residues. Trimming took 4 bases from V and 3 from J; bases not matched to a gene: 2. CDR1 and CDR2 from the germline V gene are MNHEY and SVGAGI. The sequenced material came from PBMCs. This chain links TRBV6-5 with TRBJ1-5, with 8 bases that match TRBD1. This sequence was found in a man aged 25 to 40 in good health and CMV-seronegative. CDR3 protein: CASSWTGTNQPQHF. CDR3 in DNA: TGTGCCAGCAGTTGGACAGGGACCAATCAGCCCCAGCATTTT.